This is a list of T cell receptor beta chains from one sample in a study of T cell responses to AZD1222 COVID-19 vaccine. TCRdb keeps only in-frame clones here, not all; method: immunoSEQ multiplex PCR. The data show 65,000 to 75,000 clones, 80% seen once. Sequenced material: peripheral blood, taken 28 days after the second AZD1222 dose. The receptors here all came from an adult who received the AZD1222 COVID-19 vaccine. Both conserved end residues are part of each CDR3. A D gene is named only where the DNA matches it firmly. Part of the rows lack a size; the others show once, few, many or a class for expanded clones.

abundance: -
j_gene: TRBJ2-7
d_gene: -
v_gene: TRBV18
CDR3nt: TGTGCCAGCTCACCAAAGGCAGGGGCGCCCTACGAGCAGTACTTC
CDR3aa: CASSPKAGAPYEQYF

abundance: once
j_gene: TRBJ1-2
d_gene: -
v_gene: TRBV9
CDR3nt: TGTGCCAGCAGCGTAGGCAGGGGTAAAATGGTTGGCTACACCTTC
CDR3aa: CASSVGRGKMVGYTF

abundance: once
j_gene: TRBJ1-1
d_gene: -
v_gene: TRBV4-1
CDR3nt: TGCGCCAGCAGCCAAGAAAGAGGGGCCCGGCCGAACACTGAAGCTTTCTTT
CDR3aa: CASSQERGARPNTEAFF

abundance: -
j_gene: TRBJ1-2
d_gene: TRBD1
v_gene: TRBV10-3
CDR3nt: TGTGCCATCAGTGGTCTCAGGGGGCCCTATGGCTACACCTTC
CDR3aa: CAISGLRGPYGYTF

abundance: -
j_gene: TRBJ2-3
d_gene: -
v_gene: TRBV6-5
CDR3nt: TGTGCCAGCCATTACGGGACCCTCGGGGATACGCAGTATTTT
CDR3aa: CASHYGTLGDTQYF

abundance: -
j_gene: TRBJ2-7
d_gene: -
v_gene: TRBV5-4
CDR3nt: TGTGCCAGCGGGACTACAGGGAACTACGAGCAGTACTTC
CDR3aa: CASGTTGNYEQYF

abundance: few
j_gene: TRBJ2-2
d_gene: TRBD2
v_gene: TRBV4-1
CDR3nt: TGCGCCAGCAGCCAAGAAGTCTGGACTAGCGGGAGTTGGACCGGGGAGCTGTTTTTT
CDR3aa: CASSQEVWTSGSWTGELFF

abundance: few
j_gene: TRBJ2-2
d_gene: -
v_gene: TRBV6-5
CDR3nt: TGTGCCAGCAGTTACTCTGGCGGGGAGCTGTTTTTT
CDR3aa: CASSYSGGELFF

abundance: once
j_gene: TRBJ2-2
d_gene: TRBD1
v_gene: TRBV7-9
CDR3nt: TGTGCCAGCAGTCCTAGGACAGGGGTGCCGCAGCTGTTTTTT
CDR3aa: CASSPRTGVPQLFF

abundance: -
j_gene: TRBJ2-1
d_gene: TRBD1
v_gene: TRBV30
CDR3nt: TGTGCCTGGAGTAAGGGACAGGGCGTTGAGCAGTTCTTC
CDR3aa: CAWSKGQGVEQFF

abundance: -
j_gene: TRBJ1-5
d_gene: TRBD1
v_gene: TRBV19
CDR3nt: TGTGCCAGTAGTCGACGGGACAGGGGTTTTAATCAGCCCCAGCATTTT
CDR3aa: CASSRRDRGFNQPQHF

abundance: -
j_gene: TRBJ2-7
d_gene: -
v_gene: TRBV28
CDR3nt: TGTGCCAGCAGTTTAGCGACCTACGAGCAGTACTTC
CDR3aa: CASSLATYEQYF

abundance: -
j_gene: TRBJ2-2
d_gene: -
v_gene: TRBV12-3/TRBV12-4
CDR3nt: TGTGCCGTCACACTGGCCGGGGAGCTGTTTTTT
CDR3aa: CAVTLAGELFF

abundance: -
j_gene: TRBJ2-1
d_gene: -
v_gene: TRBV6-5
CDR3nt: TGTGCCAGCAGCCTTACACAGGGCGAGCAGTTCTTC
CDR3aa: CASSLTQGEQFF

abundance: -
j_gene: TRBJ2-7
d_gene: -
v_gene: TRBV19
CDR3nt: TGTGCCAGTAGTGAACCAGGGCGCGAGCAGTACTTC
CDR3aa: CASSEPGREQYF

abundance: -
j_gene: TRBJ2-1
d_gene: TRBD2
v_gene: TRBV28
CDR3nt: TGTGCCAGCAAACTAGCGGGGGCCGCCTACAATGAGCAGTTCTTC
CDR3aa: CASKLAGAAYNEQFF

abundance: -
j_gene: TRBJ1-6
d_gene: -
v_gene: TRBV7-8
CDR3nt: TGTGCCAGCAGCTTTTCAACCGACTTGAATTCACCCCTCCACTTT
CDR3aa: CASSFSTDLNSPLHF

abundance: -
j_gene: TRBJ2-5
d_gene: -
v_gene: TRBV6-5
CDR3nt: TGTGCCAGCAGTTACCAATGGGGGCAGACCCAGTACTTC
CDR3aa: CASSYQWGQTQYF

abundance: -
j_gene: TRBJ2-1
d_gene: TRBD1
v_gene: TRBV19
CDR3nt: TGTGCCAGTAGTAAGGGACAGGGGTTCGACAATGAGCAGTTCTTC
CDR3aa: CASSKGQGFDNEQFF

abundance: -
j_gene: TRBJ2-7
d_gene: -
v_gene: TRBV5-1
CDR3nt: TGCGCCAGCAGCTTGCTGGTGCGGGGATCCTACGAGCAGTACTTC
CDR3aa: CASSLLVRGSYEQYF

abundance: -
j_gene: TRBJ2-7
d_gene: -
v_gene: TRBV7-3
CDR3nt: TGTGCCAGCAGCTTAAGGCTAAAAAAGATATGCGAGCAGTACTTC
CDR3aa: CASSLRLKKICEQYF

abundance: few
j_gene: TRBJ2-7
d_gene: -
v_gene: TRBV28
CDR3nt: TGTGCCAGCAGCATTACAGGACTCTACGAGCAGTACTTC
CDR3aa: CASSITGLYEQYF

abundance: -
j_gene: TRBJ2-3
d_gene: -
v_gene: TRBV29-1
CDR3nt: TGCAGCGTTGAAAAAGCGACGCCAGATACGCAGTATTTT
CDR3aa: CSVEKATPDTQYF

abundance: -
j_gene: TRBJ2-2
d_gene: -
v_gene: TRBV3-1/TRBV3-2
CDR3nt: TGTGCCAGCAGCCAAGACGTTCTACTAGCGAACACCGGGGAGCTGTTTTTT
CDR3aa: CASSQDVLLANTGELFF

abundance: -
j_gene: TRBJ2-3
d_gene: -
v_gene: TRBV9
CDR3nt: TGTGCCAGCAGCGTAGACCCCACAGATACGCAGTATTTT
CDR3aa: CASSVDPTDTQYF

abundance: -
j_gene: TRBJ2-2
d_gene: -
v_gene: TRBV19
CDR3nt: TGTGCCAGTAGTATCACTAACGCCGAAGCCGGGGAGCTGTTTTTT
CDR3aa: CASSITNAEAGELFF

abundance: -
j_gene: TRBJ2-7
d_gene: -
v_gene: TRBV3-1/TRBV3-2
CDR3nt: TGTGCCAGCAGCCAAGGTCGGAATAGCTACGAGCAGTACTTC
CDR3aa: CASSQGRNSYEQYF

abundance: -
j_gene: TRBJ2-1
d_gene: -
v_gene: TRBV9
CDR3nt: TGTGCCAGCAGCCCCCCTGCGGGTAGCTCCTACAATGAGCAGTTCTTC
CDR3aa: CASSPPAGSSYNEQFF

abundance: few
j_gene: TRBJ2-7
d_gene: -
v_gene: TRBV27
CDR3nt: TGTGCCAGCGGGGTGGGGAACGAGCAGTACTTC
CDR3aa: CASGVGNEQYF

abundance: -
j_gene: TRBJ2-1
d_gene: -
v_gene: TRBV19
CDR3nt: TGTGCCAGTAGTATTGCGGGGACCTACAATGAGCAGTTCTTC
CDR3aa: CASSIAGTYNEQFF

abundance: -
j_gene: TRBJ1-1
d_gene: -
v_gene: TRBV11-2
CDR3nt: TGTGCCAGCAGCTTAGGAGGTACGGCACCCGCTGAAGCTTTCTTT
CDR3aa: CASSLGGTAPAEAFF

abundance: -
j_gene: TRBJ2-3
d_gene: TRBD2
v_gene: TRBV9
CDR3nt: TGTGCCAGCAGCCTTGGACTAGCGGGAGCCTTTGCAGATACGCAGTATTTT
CDR3aa: CASSLGLAGAFADTQYF

abundance: -
j_gene: TRBJ2-5
d_gene: -
v_gene: TRBV28
CDR3nt: TGTGCCAGCAGTCCCCCGCGACCTCAAGAGACCCAGTACTTC
CDR3aa: CASSPPRPQETQYF

abundance: -
j_gene: TRBJ2-5
d_gene: -
v_gene: TRBV27
CDR3nt: TGTGCCAGCAGTCAAAGGGGCGTCTTGTACCAAGAGACCCAGTACTTC
CDR3aa: CASSQRGVLYQETQYF

abundance: -
j_gene: TRBJ1-6
d_gene: -
v_gene: TRBV6-5
CDR3nt: TGTGCCAGCAGTTACGGGATTGCGGGACCCCTCCACTTT
CDR3aa: CASSYGIAGPLHF

abundance: -
j_gene: TRBJ2-1
d_gene: TRBD2
v_gene: TRBV28
CDR3nt: TGTGCCAGCAGTCAAGTTAGCGGGCCCGGAGGGTACAATGAGCAGTTCTTC
CDR3aa: CASSQVSGPGGYNEQFF

abundance: -
j_gene: TRBJ1-2
d_gene: TRBD1
v_gene: TRBV28
CDR3nt: TGTGCCAGCAGTCTTGGGACAGATCCTAGCTATGGCTACACCTTC
CDR3aa: CASSLGTDPSYGYTF

abundance: once
j_gene: TRBJ2-7
d_gene: TRBD2
v_gene: TRBV19
CDR3nt: TGTGCCAGTAGTATCGGGGGGTTGGGGGACTACGAGCAGTACTTC
CDR3aa: CASSIGGLGDYEQYF

abundance: -
j_gene: TRBJ2-7
d_gene: TRBD1
v_gene: TRBV19
CDR3nt: TGTGCCAGTAGTATAGGGCCAGGGGGCGAGGAGCAGTACTTC
CDR3aa: CASSIGPGGEEQYF

abundance: -
j_gene: TRBJ2-5
d_gene: -
v_gene: TRBV6-5
CDR3nt: TGTGCCAGCAGTTACGGGGGTGAAGAGACCCAGTACTTC
CDR3aa: CASSYGGEETQYF

abundance: -
j_gene: TRBJ2-7
d_gene: TRBD1
v_gene: TRBV7-3
CDR3nt: TGTGCCAGCAGCTCGCAACAGGGGAAGGAGTACGAGCAGTACTTC
CDR3aa: CASSSQQGKEYEQYF

abundance: -
j_gene: TRBJ2-7
d_gene: -
v_gene: TRBV4-1
CDR3nt: TGCGCCAGCAGCCAAGAAGGATACGAGCAGTACTTC
CDR3aa: CASSQEGYEQYF

abundance: -
j_gene: TRBJ2-5
d_gene: TRBD2
v_gene: TRBV6-5
CDR3nt: TGTGCCAGTTCCCTCAGCAGCGGGGTAAAAGAGACCCAGTACTTC
CDR3aa: CASSLSSGVKETQYF

abundance: -
j_gene: TRBJ2-2
d_gene: TRBD2
v_gene: TRBV24-1
CDR3nt: TGTGCCACCAGTGGGACTAGCGGGACCGGGGAGCTGTTTTTT
CDR3aa: CATSGTSGTGELFF

abundance: -
j_gene: TRBJ2-7
d_gene: -
v_gene: TRBV3-1/TRBV3-2
CDR3nt: TGTGCCAGCAGCCAAATGTTTCCCTACGAGCAGTACTTC
CDR3aa: CASSQMFPYEQYF

abundance: -
j_gene: TRBJ2-3
d_gene: -
v_gene: TRBV5-5
CDR3nt: TGTGCCAGCAGCTCCGGAATGAGGACAGATACGCAGTATTTT
CDR3aa: CASSSGMRTDTQYF

abundance: -
j_gene: TRBJ1-4
d_gene: -
v_gene: TRBV21-1
CDR3nt: TGTGCCAGCAGCAACATGGGACAGGGCTCTAATGAAAAACTGTTTTTT
CDR3aa: CASSNMGQGSNEKLFF

abundance: -
j_gene: TRBJ2-3
d_gene: TRBD2
v_gene: TRBV6-5
CDR3nt: TGTGCCAGCAGTTACGGACTAGACACAGATACGCAGTATTTT
CDR3aa: CASSYGLDTDTQYF

abundance: -
j_gene: TRBJ2-7
d_gene: -
v_gene: TRBV25-1
CDR3nt: TGTGCCAGCAGTGTCTACGAGCAGTACTTC
CDR3aa: CASSVYEQYF

abundance: -
j_gene: TRBJ1-6
d_gene: TRBD1
v_gene: TRBV3-1/TRBV3-2
CDR3nt: TGTGCCAGCAGCCAAGGCTCGACCGGGACAGCGAATTCACCCCTCCACTTT
CDR3aa: CASSQGSTGTANSPLHF